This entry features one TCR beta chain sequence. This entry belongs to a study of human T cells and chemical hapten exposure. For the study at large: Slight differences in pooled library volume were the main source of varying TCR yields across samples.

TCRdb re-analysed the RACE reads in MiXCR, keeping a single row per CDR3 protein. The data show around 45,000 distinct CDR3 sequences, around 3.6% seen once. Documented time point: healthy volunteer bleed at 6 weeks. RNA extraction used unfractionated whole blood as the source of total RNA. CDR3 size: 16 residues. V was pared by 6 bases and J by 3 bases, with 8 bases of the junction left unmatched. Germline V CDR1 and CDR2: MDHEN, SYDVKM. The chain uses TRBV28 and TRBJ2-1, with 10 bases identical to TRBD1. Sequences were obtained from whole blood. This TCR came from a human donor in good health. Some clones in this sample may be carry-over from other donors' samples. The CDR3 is CASRPPWDRGYNEQFF. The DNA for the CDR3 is TGTGCCAGCAGGCCGCCCTGGGACAGGGGCTACAATGAGCAGTTCTTC. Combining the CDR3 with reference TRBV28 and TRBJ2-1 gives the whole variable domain DVKVTQSSRYLVKRTGEKVFLECVQDMDHENMFWYRQDPGLGLRLIYFSYDVKMKEKGDIPEGYSVSREKKERFSLILESASTNQTSMYLCASRPPWDRGYNEQFFGPGTRLTVL.